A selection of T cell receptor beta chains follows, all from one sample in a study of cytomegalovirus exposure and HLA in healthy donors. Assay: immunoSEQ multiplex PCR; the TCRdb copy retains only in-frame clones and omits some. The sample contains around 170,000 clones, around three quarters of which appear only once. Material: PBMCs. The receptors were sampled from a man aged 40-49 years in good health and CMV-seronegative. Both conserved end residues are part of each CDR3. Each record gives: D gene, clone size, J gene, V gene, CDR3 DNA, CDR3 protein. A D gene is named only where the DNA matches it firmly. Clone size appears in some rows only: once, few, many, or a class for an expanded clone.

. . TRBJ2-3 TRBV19 TGTGCCAGTAGTGGGGGGGGCGCAAGTACAGATACGCAGTATTTT CASSGGGASTDTQYF
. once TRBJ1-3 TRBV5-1 TGCGCCAGCAGTCTGGGGGCAGGATTAAACGGAAACACCATATATTTT CASSLGAGLNGNTIYF
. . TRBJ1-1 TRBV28 TGTGCCAGCAGTTTATTCATGGGGCCTGAAGCTTTCTTT CASSLFMGPEAFF
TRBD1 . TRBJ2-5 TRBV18 TGTGCCAGCTCACCCGCCGGGACAGGCCAAGAGACCCAGTACTTC CASSPAGTGQETQYF
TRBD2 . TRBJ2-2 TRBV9 TGTGCAAGCGGGAGAGCGAACACCGGGGAGCTGTTTTTT CASGRANTGELFF
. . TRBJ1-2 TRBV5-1 TGCGCCAGCAGCTTACAGGATAACTATGGCTACACCTTC CASSLQDNYGYTF
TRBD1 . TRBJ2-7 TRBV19 TGTGCCAGTAGTATCGGACAGGGCTACGAGCAGTACTTC CASSIGQGYEQYF
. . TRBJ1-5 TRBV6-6 TGTGCCAGCAGTTATTATTTGACACCAATCAATCAGCCCCAGCATTTT CASSYYLTPINQPQHF
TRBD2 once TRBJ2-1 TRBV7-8 TGTGCCAGCAGCTTGGGCCGACTAGCGGGTCCCTACAATGAGCAGTTCTTC CASSLGRLAGPYNEQFF
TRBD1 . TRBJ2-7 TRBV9 TGTGCCAGCAGCGTAGCGCGGGACAGGGTGCGAGGGGACGAGCAGTACTTC CASSVARDRVRGDEQYF
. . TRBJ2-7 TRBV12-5 TGTGCTAGTGGGCCGGCAGGGTGGTACGAGCAGTACTTC CASGPAGWYEQYF
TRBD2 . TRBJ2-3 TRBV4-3 TGCGCCAGCAGCCGCCTACCGCCACGGCTAGCGGGGCCAGATACGCAGTATTTT CASSRLPPRLAGPDTQYF
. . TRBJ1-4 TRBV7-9 TGTGCCAGCAGCTCAGGGTCTGCTAATGAAAAACTGTTTTTT CASSSGSANEKLFF
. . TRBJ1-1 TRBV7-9 TGTGCCAGCAGCGCGGCGGTGTCTGGAGCTTTCTTT CASSAAVSGAFF
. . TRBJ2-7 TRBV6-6 TGTGCCAGCAGAGAGAGCGGTAGCTCCTACGAGCAGTACTTC CASRESGSSYEQYF
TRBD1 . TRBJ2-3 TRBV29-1 TGCAGCGTTGAGCGAAGACAGGGTTTCACAGATACGCAGTATTTT CSVERRQGFTDTQYF
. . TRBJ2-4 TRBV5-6 TGTGCCAGCAGCTTGCAGGGCGACAAAAACATTCAGTACTTC CASSLQGDKNIQYF
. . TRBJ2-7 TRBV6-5 TGTGCCAGCAGTCGAGGGTTCGAGCAGTACTTC CASSRGFEQYF